This T cell receptor beta chain was identified in a study of T cell repertoires in ileal Crohn's disease. With 1 base removed from V and 1 base from J, the gap between germline ends came to 9 bases. There are 14 residues in the CDR3. Germline V gene sequence: CDR1 SGHDT, CDR2 YYEEEE. As for time point: neoterminal ileum biopsy at postoperative endoscopy, about 6 months after surgery. Patients were adults with ileal or ileocolonic Crohn's disease needing resection. Study observations and caveats: Mucosal expansions were suggested to be mainly CD8 T cells. Clonal expansions were more frequent in active smokers than non-smokers at surgery.

Details on this clone: The target antigen is unknown.

Libraries were prepared by immunoSEQ multiplex PCR; TCRdb keeps only in-frame clonotypes and omits some of them. The sample holds about 62,000 clones, approximately 91% seen once. Specimen: ileal tissue. The sequence was obtained from an adult with Crohn's disease. This chain connects TRBV5-6 to TRBJ2-7, with D perhaps TRBD1 (5 bases). The CDR3 region has the DNA TGTGCCAGCAGCTTGACAGGCCAATCCTACGAGCAGTACGTC. Translation: CASSLTGQSYEQYV.